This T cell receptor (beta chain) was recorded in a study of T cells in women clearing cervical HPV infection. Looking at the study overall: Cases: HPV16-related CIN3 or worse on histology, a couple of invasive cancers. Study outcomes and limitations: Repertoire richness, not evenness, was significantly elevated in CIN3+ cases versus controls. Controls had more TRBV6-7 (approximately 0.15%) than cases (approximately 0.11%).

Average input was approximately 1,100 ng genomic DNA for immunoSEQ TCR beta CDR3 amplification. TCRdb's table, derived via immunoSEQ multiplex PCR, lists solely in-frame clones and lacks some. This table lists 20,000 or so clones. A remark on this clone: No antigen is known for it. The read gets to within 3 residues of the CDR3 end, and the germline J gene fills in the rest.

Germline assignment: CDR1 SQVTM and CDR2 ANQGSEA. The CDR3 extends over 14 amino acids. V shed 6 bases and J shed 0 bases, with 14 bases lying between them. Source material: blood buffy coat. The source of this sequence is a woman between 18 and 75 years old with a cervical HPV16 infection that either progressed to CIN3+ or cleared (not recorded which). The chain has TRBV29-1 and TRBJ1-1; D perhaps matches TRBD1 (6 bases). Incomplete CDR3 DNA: TGCAGCGTCCTGGACAGAAACATGAACACTGAA. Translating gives CSVLDRNMNTE. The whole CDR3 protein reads CSVLDRNMNTEAFF. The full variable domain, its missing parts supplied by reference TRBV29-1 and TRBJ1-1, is SAVISQKPSRDICQRGTSLTIQCQVDSQVTMMFWYRQQPGQSLTLIATANQGSEATYESGFVIDKFPISRPNLTFSTLTVSNMSPEDSSIYLCSVLDRNMNTEAFFGQGTRLTVV.